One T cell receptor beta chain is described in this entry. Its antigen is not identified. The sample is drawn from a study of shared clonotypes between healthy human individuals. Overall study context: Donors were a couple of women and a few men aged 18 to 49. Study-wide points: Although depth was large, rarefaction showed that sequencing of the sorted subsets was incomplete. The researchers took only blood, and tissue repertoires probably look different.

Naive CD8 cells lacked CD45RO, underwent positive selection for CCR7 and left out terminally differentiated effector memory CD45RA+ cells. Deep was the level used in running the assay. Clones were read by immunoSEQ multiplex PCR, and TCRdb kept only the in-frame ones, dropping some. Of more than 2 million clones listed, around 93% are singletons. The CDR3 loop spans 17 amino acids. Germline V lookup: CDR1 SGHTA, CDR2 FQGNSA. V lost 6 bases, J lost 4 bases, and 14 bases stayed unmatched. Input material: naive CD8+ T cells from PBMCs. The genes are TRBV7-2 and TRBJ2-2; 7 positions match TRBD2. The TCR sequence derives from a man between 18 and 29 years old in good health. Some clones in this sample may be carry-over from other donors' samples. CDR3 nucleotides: TGTGCCAGCAGTTTCCCTCTCTGGCGGGAGAGCACCGGGGAGCTGTTTTTT. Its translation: CASSFPLWRESTGELFF.